The 11 T cell receptor beta chains below were found in one sample sequenced in a study of blood T cell repertoires in COVID-19. The data were produced by immunoSEQ multiplex PCR, yet TCRdb's version contains in-frame clones alone and is incomplete. The sample shows about 230,000 clones, 80% to 90% of them seen only once. Sequences were obtained from peripheral blood. The receptor source for this set is an elderly man with acute or convalescent COVID-19.

The chain combines TRBV7-9 with TRBJ2-3; tentatively, D is TRBD1 (5 bases). The CDR3 loop spans 15 amino acids. Trimming shortened V by 3 bases and J by 4 bases, and 14 bases separated the two germline ends. The germline V gene encodes CDR1 SEHNR and CDR2 FQNEAQ (reference sequence). The CDR3 protein is CASSLTEINPDTQYF. The CDR3 DNA is TGTGCCAGCAGCTTGACAGAAATAAACCCAGATACGCAGTATTTT.

The chain is built from TRBV3-1 (or the pseudogene TRBV3-2) and TRBJ2-7; weak D call: TRBD2 (7 bases). CDR3 length: 15 residues. V dropped 5 bases and J dropped 5 bases, with 19 bases sitting between them. Germline assignment: CDR1 LGHDT and CDR2 YNNKEL (reference sequence). The chain's CDR3 is CASSSKGGAVHEQYF. In nucleotides, the CDR3 is TGTGCCAGCAGCTCTAAGGGGGGGGCCGTGCACGAGCAGTACTTC.

The genes are TRBV19 and TRBJ1-3; a weak D match, TRBD1 (5 bases). Trimming shortened V by 10 bases and J by 4 bases, and 11 bases separated the two germline ends. The CDR3 covers 12 residues. Germline loops: CDR1 LNHDA, CDR2 SQIVND (reference sequence). CDR3 DNA sequence: TGTGCCACCCAGGGTTCGGGAAACACCATATATTTT. This codes for CATQGSGNTIYF.

The genes are TRBV6-1 and TRBJ2-4, with D perhaps TRBD2 (6 bases). Germline V gene lookup returns CDR1 MNHNS and CDR2 SASEGT. Trimming cost V 3 bases and J 6 bases, with 15 bases left between them. The CDR3 consists of 15 residues. The chain's CDR3 is CASSEAGSVRNIQYF. The DNA of the CDR3 is TGTGCCAGCAGTGAGGCGGGGAGCGTTAGAAACATTCAGTACTTC.

The V gene is TRBV28, the J gene TRBJ2-7; 14 bases are a match to TRBD2. The CDR3 is 19 amino acids. Germline V gene lookup returns CDR1 MDHEN and CDR2 SYDVKM. Trimming at V came to 3 bases and at J to 3 bases, leaving 13 bases not matched to a gene. The CDR3 DNA is TGTGCCAGCAGTTTTCTCGGACTAGCGGGGGGAGTCCGGAACTACGAGCAGTACTTC. This translates into CASSFLGLAGGVRNYEQYF.

CDR3 coding DNA: TGTGCCACAGACTACGGGACTAGGGGATACAATGAGCAGTTCTTC. This sequence encodes CATDYGTRGYNEQFF. The V gene is TRBV28, the J gene TRBJ2-1; 8 bases map to TRBD2. Germline V gene data show CDR1 as MDHEN and CDR2 as SYDVKM. The CDR3 is 15 residues long. Germline trimming cut 10 bases from V and 4 bases from J; bases unmatched to any gene: 12.

The chain is built from TRBV7-2 and TRBJ2-7; 12 bases are shared with TRBD2. V lost 5 bases, J lost 5 bases, and 7 bases stayed unmatched. Germline V gives CDR1 SGHTA, CDR2 FQGNSA. CDR3 size: 15 residues. DNA of the CDR3: TGTGCCAGCAGCCCTAGGACTAGCGGGATCAACGAGCAGTACTTC. Protein sequence: CASSPRTSGINEQYF.

The chain links TRBV6-4 to TRBJ2-3; tentatively, D is TRBD2 (5 bases). The V gene's germline CDR1 is MRHNA and CDR2 SNTAGT. The CDR3 length is 15 residues. Trimming removed 4 bases from V and 0 bases from J, with 11 bases in between. CDR3 in DNA: TGTGCCAGCAGTGCCTTCGCGGGTAGCACAGATACGCAGTATTTT. Translating gives CASSAFAGSTDTQYF.

The chain recombines TRBV19 with TRBJ1-2; a possible D gene is TRBD1 (6 bases). The CDR3 has 14 amino acids. V was trimmed by 7 bases and J by 3 bases, leaving 15 bases between them. Germline V gene lookup returns CDR1 LNHDA and CDR2 SQIVND (reference sequence). The CDR3 loop reads CASNSRGPDYGYTF. CDR3 DNA sequence: TGTGCCAGTAACAGCAGGGGCCCGGACTATGGCTACACCTTC. The entire variable domain, with the rest obtained from reference TRBV19 and TRBJ1-2, is as follows: DGGITQSPKYLFRKEGQNVTLSCEQNLNHDAMYWYRQDPGQGLRLIYYSQIVNDFQKGDIAEGYSVSREKKESFPLTVTSAQKNPTAFYLCASNSRGPDYGYTFGSGTRLTVV.

The chain couples TRBV5-1 to TRBJ2-2; no clear D gene. V was trimmed by 5 bases and J by 2 bases, leaving 13 bases between them. CDR3 length: 15 amino acids. Germline CDR1 and CDR2: SGHRS and YFSETQ. CDR3 amino acids: CASREQIPNTGELFF. The CDR3 DNA is TGCGCCAGCAGGGAACAGATTCCCAACACCGGGGAGCTGTTTTTT.

This sequence joins TRBV19 and TRBJ2-1; 15 bases line up with TRBD2. This CDR3 is 18 amino acids long. Trimming at V came to 7 bases and at J to 2 bases, leaving 9 bases not matched to a gene. Germline CDR1 and CDR2: LNHDA and SQIVND (reference sequence). The CDR3 loop reads CASTPPGLAGGPYNEQFF. CDR3 in DNA: TGTGCCAGTACCCCCCCGGGACTAGCGGGAGGCCCCTACAATGAGCAGTTCTTC.